This TCR beta chain was obtained from a study of regulatory T cells in long-lasting Graves disease. Study outcomes and limitations: Newly diagnosed patients shared about a thousand public clonotypes; persistent patients shared a few thousand. For persistent Graves' patients, TCR diversity was lower than for newly diagnosed ones. Persistent disease was characterized by preferential usage of TRBV28, TRBJ1-2 and TRBJ2-5.

Indicated time point: persistent/refractory GD, antithyroid drugs over 5 years with positive TRAb. There was RNA extracted from PBMCs, and the TCR library was made from it. The authors drew around 9 milliliters of peripheral blood into EDTA tubes. Germline CDR1 is GTSNPN and CDR2 is SVGIG (reference sequence). The CDR3 has 15 amino acids. With V trimmed by 0 bases and J by 4 bases, 7 bases remained unmatched. HTBI primers from iRepertoire and Arm-PCR of CDR3 regions yielded the TCR beta libraries. TCRdb reanalysed the multiplex PCR reads using MiXCR and keeps one entry per CDR3 protein. Of fewer than 450,000 distinct CDR3 sequences listed, about 20% are singletons. This clonotype was counted at least ten times. The antigen remains undetermined.

The chain joins TRBV30 to TRBJ1-2, with TRBD1 matching 8 bases. The TCR sequence derives from a female donor with Graves disease. This specimen was peripheral blood mononuclear cells (PBMCs), taken when the disease was refractory, from a patient treated with antithyroid drugs. The CDR3 region is CAWSVPDRGGYGYTF. The CDR3 region has the DNA TGTGCCTGGAGTGTCCCCGACAGGGGAGGCTATGGCTACACCTTC. Combining the CDR3 with reference TRBV30 and TRBJ1-2 gives the whole variable domain SQTIHQWPATLVQPVGSPLSLECTVEGTSNPNLYWYRQAAGRGLQLLFYSVGIGQISSEVPQNLSASRPQDRQFILSSKKLLLSDSGFYLCAWSVPDRGGYGYTFGSGTRLTVV.